This T cell receptor beta chain was recovered during a study of blood T cell repertoires in COVID-19. Study at large: Samples representing acute and convalescent COVID-19 were sourced from the United States, Italy and Spain.

Measured with immunoSEQ multiplex PCR; TCRdb has only the in-frame clones, and not every one. The sample consists of roughly 230,000 clones, around 91% of them appearing once. This clone was recorded only once. The CDR3 runs 16 residues. J lost 0 bases, V lost 2 bases, and 6 bases had no gene match. Germline CDR1 MNHEY, CDR2 SVGEGT. One Seattle source followed patients from active infection through their disease course. The chain employs TRBV6-2 or TRBV6-3 and TRBJ1-2, with 7 bases identical to TRBD1. The TCR originated in a woman aged 60-75 years with COVID-19, enrolled during active disease. Sequencing was performed on peripheral blood. CDR3 nucleotides: TGTGCCAGCAGTTACGTTACGGACAGGTCTAACTATGGCTACACCTTC. It is translated as CASSYVTDRSNYGYTF.